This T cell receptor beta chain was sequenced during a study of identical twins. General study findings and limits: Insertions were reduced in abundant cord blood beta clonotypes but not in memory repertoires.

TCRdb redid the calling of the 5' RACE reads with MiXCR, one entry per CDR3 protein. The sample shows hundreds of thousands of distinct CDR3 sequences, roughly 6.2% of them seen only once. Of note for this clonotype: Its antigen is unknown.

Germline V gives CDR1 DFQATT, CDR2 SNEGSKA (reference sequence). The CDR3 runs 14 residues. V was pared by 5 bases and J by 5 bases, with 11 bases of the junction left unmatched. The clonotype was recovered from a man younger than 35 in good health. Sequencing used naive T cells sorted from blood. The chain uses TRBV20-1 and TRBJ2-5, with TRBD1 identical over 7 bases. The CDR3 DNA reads TGCAGTGCTTGGGACAGACTATCACCGGAGACCCAGTACTTC. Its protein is CSAWDRLSPETQYF.